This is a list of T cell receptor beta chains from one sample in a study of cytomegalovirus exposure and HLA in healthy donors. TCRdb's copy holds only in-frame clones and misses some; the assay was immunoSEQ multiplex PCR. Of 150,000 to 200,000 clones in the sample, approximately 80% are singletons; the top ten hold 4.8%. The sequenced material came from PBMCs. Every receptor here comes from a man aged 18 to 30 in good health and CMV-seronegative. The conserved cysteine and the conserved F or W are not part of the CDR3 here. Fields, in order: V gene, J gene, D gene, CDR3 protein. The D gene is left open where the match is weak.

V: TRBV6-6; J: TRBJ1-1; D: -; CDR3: ASAVGTEAF
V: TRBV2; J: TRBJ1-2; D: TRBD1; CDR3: ASRGRGQGQRGYT
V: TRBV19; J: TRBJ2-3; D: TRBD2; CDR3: ASRHTGGGDTQY
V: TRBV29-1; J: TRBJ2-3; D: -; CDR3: SVVPRASSTDTQY
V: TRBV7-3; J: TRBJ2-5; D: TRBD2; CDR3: ASSYSGGAQETQY
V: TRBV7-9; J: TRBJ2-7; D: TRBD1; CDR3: ASTTTGYPEQY
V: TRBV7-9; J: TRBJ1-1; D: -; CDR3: ASSLGGPEAF
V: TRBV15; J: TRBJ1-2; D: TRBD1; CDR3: ATSPLRTGGTYGYT
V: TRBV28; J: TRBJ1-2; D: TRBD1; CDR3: ASGIRTGGSDNYGYT
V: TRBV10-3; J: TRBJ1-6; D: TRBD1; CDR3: ANGQGENRSPLH
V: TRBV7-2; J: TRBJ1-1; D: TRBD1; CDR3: ASSWTRQGANTEAF
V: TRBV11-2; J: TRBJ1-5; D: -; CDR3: ASSLGGLDNQPQH
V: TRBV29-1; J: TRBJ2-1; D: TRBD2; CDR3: SAGAAGGSYNEQF
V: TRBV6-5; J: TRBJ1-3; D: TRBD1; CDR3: ASSSTGDSGNTIY
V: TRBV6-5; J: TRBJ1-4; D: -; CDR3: ASSYSAGLNEKLF
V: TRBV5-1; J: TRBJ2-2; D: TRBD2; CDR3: ASSSGLAASTRETGELF
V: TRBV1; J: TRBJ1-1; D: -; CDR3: TSSLRRGGAMDTEAF
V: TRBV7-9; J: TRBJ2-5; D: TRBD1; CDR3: SSSSQGAQY
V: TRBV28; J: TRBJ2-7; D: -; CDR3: ASRNRLGEQY
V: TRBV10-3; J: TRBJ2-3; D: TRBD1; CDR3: AISVDRGMDTQY
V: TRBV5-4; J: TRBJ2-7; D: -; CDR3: ASSQGQVGEQY
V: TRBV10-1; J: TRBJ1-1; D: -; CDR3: ASSIGGLNTEAF
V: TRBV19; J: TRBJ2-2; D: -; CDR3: ASSLRGTGELF
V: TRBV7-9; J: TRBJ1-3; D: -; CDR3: ASSKILTEGNTIY
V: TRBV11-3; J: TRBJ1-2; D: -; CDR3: ASSLGPQLT